This T cell receptor beta chain was captured in a study of blood T cell repertoires in COVID-19. Across the whole study: Sites in the United States, Italy and Spain provided acute and convalescent COVID-19 samples.

Original analysis: The assay estimated nucleated cells by amplifying reference gene primers. TCRdb keeps only in-frame clones here, not all; method: immunoSEQ multiplex PCR. V, J and clone size are taken as reported in that table, and D and trimming were inferred from the DNA itself. The sample contains about 99,000 clones, over 80% of which appear only once. This clone has just one count. J gave up 4 bases and V 0 bases, and 4 bases lay outside the gene matches. There are 15 residues in the CDR3. Germline values: CDR1 MNHEY, CDR2 SMNVEV (reference sequence). This chain uses TRBV27 with TRBJ2-5; 8 nucleotides agree with TRBD2. The clonotype was recovered from a man in his fifties or sixties with acute or convalescent COVID-19. Sample: peripheral blood. As DNA, the CDR3 is TGTGCCAGCAGTTTATCACGGGAGGGCCCAGAGACCCAGTACTTC. Its translation is CASSLSREGPETQYF.